The next 13 T cell receptor beta chains were all read from a single sample in a study of T cells after yellow fever vaccination. From the 5' RACE reads, TCRdb called clonotypes with MiXCR, one entry per CDR3 protein. The table records 150,000 to 200,000 distinct CDR3 sequences, 6% to 7.5% of them present only once. The sequences come from CD4+ T cells sorted from PBMCs, collected 5 to 6 days after the first yellow fever vaccination. The receptors were sampled from a man aged 18 to 35 who received the YFV17D yellow fever vaccine.

This clonotype was seen ten or more times. J is TRBJ1-6 and V is TRBV7-2; D possibly corresponds to TRBD1 (5 bases). CDR3 length: 14 amino acids. CDR1 and CDR2 from the germline V gene are SGHTA and FQGNSA. Deletions cut 5 bases from V and 10 bases from J, with 15 bases between. The CDR3 sequence: CASSRLERGSPLHF. The CDR3 bases are TGTGCCAGCAGCCGACTGGAGAGGGGCTCACCCCTCCACTTT.

This clonotype was seen only a few times. The chain recombines TRBV6-2 or TRBV6-3 with TRBJ1-5, with 7 bases fitting TRBD1. The V segment lost 6 bases and the J segment 5 bases; nucleotides outside the gene matches: 4. In germline, CDR1 is MNHEY, CDR2 SVGEGT. CDR3 length: 13 amino acids. Here the CDR3 reads CASRDRDYQPQHF. The CDR3 DNA reads as TGTGCCAGCAGAGACAGGGACTATCAGCCCCAGCATTTT.

This clonotype has a count of ten or more. The genes are TRBV4-1 and TRBJ1-5, with D possibly being TRBD1 (6 bases). Trimming shortened V by 1 base and J by 3 bases, and 10 bases separated the two germline ends. This CDR3 has 15 amino acids. Germline loops: CDR1 MGHRA, CDR2 YSYEKL. The chain's CDR3 is CASSQGTVPNQPQHF. The CDR3 DNA reads TGCGCCAGCAGCCAAGGGACAGTTCCCAATCAGCCCCAGCATTTT.

This rearrangement joins TRBV5-4 to TRBJ2-5; 7 bases align to TRBD2. With 2 bases clipped from V and 3 bases from J, the junction kept 7 bases outside the gene matches. Germline CDR1 SGHNT, CDR2 YYREEE (reference sequence). This CDR3 has 15 residues. The CDR3 reads CASSLGTGGEETQYF. The DNA for the CDR3 is TGTGCCAGCAGCTTAGGGACGGGGGGAGAAGAGACCCAGTACTTC. The variable domain in full, completed from reference TRBV5-4 and TRBJ2-5, reads ETGVTQSPTHLIKTRGQQVTLRCSSQSGHNTVSWYQQALGQGPQFIFQYYREEENGRGNFPPRFSGLQFPNYSSELNVNALELDDSALYLCASSLGTGGEETQYFGPGTRLLVL.

This clonotype was picked up many times. J is TRBJ1-2 and V is TRBV7-2; D not certain. Trimming took off 5 bases at V and 0 bases at J, with 7 bases between the two ends. The germline gives CDR1 SGHTA, CDR2 FQGNSA. CDR3 length: 13 amino acids. The CDR3 spells CASSAGANYGYTF. CDR3 DNA: TGTGCCAGCAGCGCGGGCGCTAACTATGGCTACACCTTC.

This clonotype was found many times. This chain links TRBV5-1 with TRBJ2-7, with 7 bases matching TRBD1. Germline CDR1 SGHRS, CDR2 YFSETQ. This CDR3 has 15 amino acids. The trim removed 4 bases at V and 0 bases at J, leaving 7 bases unmatched. The CDR3 bases are TGCGCCAGCAGCAGGGACAGCGCTACCTCCTACGAGCAGTACTTC. This sequence encodes CASSRDSATSYEQYF. Looking up the rest from reference TRBV5-1 and TRBJ2-7 gives the full variable domain: KAGVTQTPRYLIKTRGQQVTLSCSPISGHRSVSWYQQTPGQGLQFLFEYFSETQRNKGNFPGRFSGRQFSNSRSEMNVSTLELGDSALYLCASSRDSATSYEQYFGPGTRLTVT.

Only a few counts were recorded for this clonotype. The rearrangement uses TRBV12-3 or TRBV12-4 and TRBJ1-3; unclear D gene. CDR3 length: 14 residues. V was clipped by 3 bases and J by 0 bases, with 6 bases between them. CDR3 in DNA: TGTGCCAGCAGTTTCTTGAGCTCTGGAAACACCATATATTTT. Protein sequence: CASSFLSSGNTIYF.

The chain joins TRBV5-4 to TRBJ1-1, with TRBD1 as a possible D gene (6 bases). Trimming took off 5 bases at V and 8 bases at J, with 16 bases between the two ends. This CDR3 contains 13 residues. The germline V gene has CDR1 SGHNT and CDR2 YYREEE (reference sequence). The CDR3 here is CASSMYVGAEAFF. CDR3 nucleotide sequence: TGTGCCAGCAGTATGTACGTGGGGGCCGAAGCTTTCTTT.

This clonotype was recorded at least ten times. V usage is TRBV30 and J usage is TRBJ2-3; D gene unclear. V shed 4 bases and J shed 4 bases, with 9 bases lying between them. The germline CDR1 and CDR2 sequences are GTSNPN and SVGIG (reference sequence). CDR3 length: 12 residues. CDR3 protein: CAWKPLADTQYF. CDR3 in DNA: TGTGCCTGGAAACCCCTCGCAGATACGCAGTATTTT.

Ten or more counts support this clonotype. This sequence joins TRBV5-1 and TRBJ2-5; 8 nucleotides align to TRBD2. Germline V gene sequence: CDR1 SGHRS, CDR2 YFSETQ. The CDR3 is 18 amino acids. J gave up 3 bases and V 8 bases, and 21 bases lay outside the gene matches. The CDR3: CARGTADRPTGGEETQYF. The DNA for the CDR3 is TGCGCCAGGGGGACTGCCGACCGTCCCACCGGGGGGGAAGAGACCCAGTACTTC.

This clonotype was seen a handful of times. The CDR3 region has the DNA TGTGCCAGCAGTTTAGTCCTCACCCCGGAGACCCAGTACTTC. Translation gives CASSLVLTPETQYF. V and J are TRBV12-3 or TRBV12-4 and TRBJ2-5; D remains ambiguous. Trimming cost V 1 base and J 5 bases, with 11 bases left between them. This CDR3 is built from 14 residues.

This clonotype was counted ten times or more. This sequence joins TRBV7-9 and TRBJ2-1; the D gene is possibly TRBD2 (6 bases). Trimming pared 3 bases from V and 6 bases from J, leaving 15 bases between. CDR1 is SEHNR and CDR2 is FQNEAQ in the germline V gene (reference sequence). There are 15 residues in the CDR3. The CDR3 reads CASSFNWRVGNEQFF. For the CDR3, the DNA is TGTGCCAGCAGCTTTAATTGGAGGGTCGGCAATGAGCAGTTCTTC.

This clonotype was observed at least ten times. The genes are TRBV7-8 and TRBJ1-5; 8 bases are a match to TRBD1. The CDR3 totals 16 residues. V was clipped by 1 base and J by 2 bases; unmatched bases: 4. Germline V gives CDR1 SGHVS, CDR2 FQNEAQ. In DNA, the CDR3 is TGTGCCAGCAGCTTAGGACAGGGGCTGGGCAATCAGCCCCAGCATTTT. Protein product: CASSLGQGLGNQPQHF. Variable domain in full (rest from reference TRBV7-8 and TRBJ1-5): GAGVSQSPRYKVAKRGQDVALRCDPISGHVSLFWYQQALGQGPEFLTYFQNEAQLDKSGLPSDRFFAERPEGSVSTLKIQRTQQEDSAVYLCASSLGQGLGNQPQHFGDGTRLSIL.